What follows are 6 T cell receptor beta chains derived from one specimen sequenced in a study of shared clonotypes between healthy human individuals. Sequenced by immunoSEQ multiplex PCR; TCRdb stores in-frame clones only, minus some. The table has 650,000 to 700,000 clones, about 92% seen once; the top ten hold 34%. The sequencing input was memory CD8+ T cells from PBMCs. Subset given: CD45RO+ cells pooled with CCR7-negative TemRA cells. These receptors were collected from a man younger than 30 in good health. Some clones in this sample may be carry-over from other donors' samples.

This rearrangement joins TRBV13 to TRBJ2-7; no firm D call. With 0 bases removed from V and 6 bases from J, the gap between germline ends came to 15 bases. This CDR3 has 15 amino acids. The V gene's germline CDR1 is PRHDT and CDR2 FYEKMQ (reference sequence). The CDR3 loop is CASSLGFPGKGEQYF. CDR3 in DNA: TGTGCCAGCAGCTTAGGTTTCCCGGGTAAAGGCGAGCAGTACTTC.

The rearrangement links TRBV2 to TRBJ2-3; D is possibly TRBD1 (5 bases). With 6 bases removed from V and 0 bases from J, the gap between germline ends came to 13 bases. CDR1 and CDR2 from the germline V gene are SNHLY and FYNNEI. The CDR3 spans 15 residues. The CDR3 here is CASSFTGASTDTQYF. DNA for the CDR3: TGTGCCAGCAGCTTTACAGGTGCTAGCACAGATACGCAGTATTTT.

The rearrangement joins TRBV28 to TRBJ1-2; maybe TRBD1 (6 bases). Between the trimmed V and J ends, which lost 3 bases and 8 bases, there was a span of 10 bases. This CDR3 is 12 amino acids long. Germline V gene data show CDR1 as MDHEN and CDR2 as SYDVKM. The CDR3 region has the DNA TGTGCCAGCAGTTTTGGGGGGGCGGGCTACACCTTC. Translation: CASSFGGAGYTF.

J is TRBJ2-7 and V is TRBV5-5, with D unclear. Germline CDR1 reads SGHKS; CDR2 reads YYEKEE (reference sequence). V lost 0 bases to trimming and J lost 7 bases, with 8 bases between them. The CDR3 contains 12 residues. Here the CDR3 DNA reads TGTGCCAGCAGCTTGGGGGCTTTGGAGCAGTACTTC. This codes for CASSLGALEQYF.

The chain carries TRBV10-3 and TRBJ2-7, with D tentatively TRBD2 (6 bases). Germline CDR1 reads ENHRY; CDR2 reads SYGVKD. This CDR3 is 12 amino acids long. The ends were cut back, 11 bases at V and 5 bases at J, with 16 bases in the middle. CDR3 residues: CASTGEGNEQYF. CDR3 nucleotide sequence: TGTGCCTCGACGGGAGAGGGAAACGAGCAGTACTTC.

The chain recombines TRBV11-2 with TRBJ2-7; D not certain. CDR1 is SGHAT and CDR2 is FQNNGV in the germline V gene. The CDR3 consists of 13 residues. Trimming shortened V by 7 bases and J by 1 base, and 11 bases separated the two germline ends. CDR3 amino acids: CASNRGSSYEQYF. The CDR3 nucleotides read TGTGCCAGCAACAGAGGTTCGTCCTACGAGCAGTACTTC.